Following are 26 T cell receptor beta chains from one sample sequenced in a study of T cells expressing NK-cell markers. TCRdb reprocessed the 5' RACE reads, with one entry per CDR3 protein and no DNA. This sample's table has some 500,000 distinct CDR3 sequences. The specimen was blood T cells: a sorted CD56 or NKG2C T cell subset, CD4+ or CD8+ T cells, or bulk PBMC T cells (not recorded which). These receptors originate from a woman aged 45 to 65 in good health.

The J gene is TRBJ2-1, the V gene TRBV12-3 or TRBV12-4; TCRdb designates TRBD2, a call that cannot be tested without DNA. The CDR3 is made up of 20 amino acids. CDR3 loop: CASSFKGGGLAGVLYNEQFF.

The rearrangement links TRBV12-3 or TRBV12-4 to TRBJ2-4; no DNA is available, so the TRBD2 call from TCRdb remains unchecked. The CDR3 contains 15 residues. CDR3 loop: CASSLGGGGRNIQYF.

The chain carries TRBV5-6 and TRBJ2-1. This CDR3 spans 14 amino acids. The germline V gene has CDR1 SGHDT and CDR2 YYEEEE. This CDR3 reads CASSFMTDYNEQFF. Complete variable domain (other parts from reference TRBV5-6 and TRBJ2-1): DAGVTQSPTHLIKTRGQQVTLRCSPKSGHDTVSWYQQALGQGPQFIFQYYEEEERQRGNFPDRFSGHQFPNYSSELNVNALLLGDSALYLCASSFMTDYNEQFFGPGTRLTVL.

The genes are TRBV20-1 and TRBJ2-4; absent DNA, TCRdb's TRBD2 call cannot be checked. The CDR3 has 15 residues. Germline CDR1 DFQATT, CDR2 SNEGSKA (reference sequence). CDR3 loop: CSARDTGGGKNIQYF.

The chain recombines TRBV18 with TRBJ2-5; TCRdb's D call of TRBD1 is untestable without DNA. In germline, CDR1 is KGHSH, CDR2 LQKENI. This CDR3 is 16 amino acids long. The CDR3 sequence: CASSPPVVQGQETQYF.

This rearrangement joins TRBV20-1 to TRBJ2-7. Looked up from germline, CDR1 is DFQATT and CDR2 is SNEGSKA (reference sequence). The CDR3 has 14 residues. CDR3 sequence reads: CSARGIRGVDEQYF.

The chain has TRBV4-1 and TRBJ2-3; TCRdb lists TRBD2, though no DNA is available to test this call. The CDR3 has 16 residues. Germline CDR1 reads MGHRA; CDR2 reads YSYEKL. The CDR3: CASSQMDLIATDTQYF.

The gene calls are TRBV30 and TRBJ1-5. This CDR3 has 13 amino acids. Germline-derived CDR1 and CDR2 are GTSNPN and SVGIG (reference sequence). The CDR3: CAWSVEVDQPQHF.

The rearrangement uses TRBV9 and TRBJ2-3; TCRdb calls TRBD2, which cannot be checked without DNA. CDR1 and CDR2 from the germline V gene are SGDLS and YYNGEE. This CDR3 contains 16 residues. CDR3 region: CASSARDYPGTDTQYF. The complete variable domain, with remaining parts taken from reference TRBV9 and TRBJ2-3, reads DSGVTQTPKHLITATGQRVTLRCSPRSGDLSVYWYQQSLDQGLQFLIQYYNGEERAKGNILERFSAQQFPDLHSELNLSSLELGDSALYFCASSARDYPGTDTQYFGPGTRLTVL.

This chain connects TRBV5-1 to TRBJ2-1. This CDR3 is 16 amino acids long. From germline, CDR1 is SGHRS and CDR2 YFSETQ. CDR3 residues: CASIPTTRSSYNEQFF.

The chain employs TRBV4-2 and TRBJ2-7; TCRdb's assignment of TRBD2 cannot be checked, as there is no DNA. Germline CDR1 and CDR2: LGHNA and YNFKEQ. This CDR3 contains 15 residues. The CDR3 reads CASSPTSGSSYEQYF.

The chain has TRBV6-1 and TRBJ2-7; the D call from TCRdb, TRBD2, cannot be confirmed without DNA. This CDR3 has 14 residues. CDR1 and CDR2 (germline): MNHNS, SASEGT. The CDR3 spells CASLISGISYEQYF.

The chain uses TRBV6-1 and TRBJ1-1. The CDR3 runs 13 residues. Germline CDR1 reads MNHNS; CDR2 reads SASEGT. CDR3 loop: CASPALLNTEAFF.

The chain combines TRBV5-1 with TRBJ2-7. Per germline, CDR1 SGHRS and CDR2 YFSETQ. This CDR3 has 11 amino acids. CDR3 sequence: CASSFLNEQYF.

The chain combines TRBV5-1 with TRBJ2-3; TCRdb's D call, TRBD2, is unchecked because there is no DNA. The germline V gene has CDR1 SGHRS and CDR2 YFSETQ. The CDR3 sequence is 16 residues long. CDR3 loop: CASSPSSGSVTDTQYF.

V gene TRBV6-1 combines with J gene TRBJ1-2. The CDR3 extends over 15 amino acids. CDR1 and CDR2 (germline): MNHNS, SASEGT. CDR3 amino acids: CASRSQGSLGYGYTF.

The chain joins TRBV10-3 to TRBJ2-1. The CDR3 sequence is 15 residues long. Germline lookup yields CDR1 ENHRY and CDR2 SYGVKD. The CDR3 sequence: CAISESTGSYNEQFF.

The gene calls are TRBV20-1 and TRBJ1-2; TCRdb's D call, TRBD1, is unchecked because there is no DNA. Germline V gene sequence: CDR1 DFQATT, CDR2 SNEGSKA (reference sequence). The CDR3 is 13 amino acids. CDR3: CSARGTGRAGYTF.

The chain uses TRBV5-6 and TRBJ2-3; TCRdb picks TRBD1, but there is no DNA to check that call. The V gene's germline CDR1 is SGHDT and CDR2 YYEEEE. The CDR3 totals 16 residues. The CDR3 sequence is CASSSLSGTGGDTQYF. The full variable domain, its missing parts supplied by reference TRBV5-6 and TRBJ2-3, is DAGVTQSPTHLIKTRGQQVTLRCSPKSGHDTVSWYQQALGQGPQFIFQYYEEEERQRGNFPDRFSGHQFPNYSSELNVNALLLGDSALYLCASSSLSGTGGDTQYFGPGTRLTVL.

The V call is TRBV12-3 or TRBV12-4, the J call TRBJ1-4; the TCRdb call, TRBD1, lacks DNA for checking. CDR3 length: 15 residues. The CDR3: CASTQGAATNEKLFF.

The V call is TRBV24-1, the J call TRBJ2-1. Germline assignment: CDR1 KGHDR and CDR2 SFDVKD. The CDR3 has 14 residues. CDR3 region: CATSVGSGYNEQFF.

CDR3 amino acids: CAISAGVEQYF. The rearrangement joins TRBV10-3 to TRBJ2-7; absent DNA, TCRdb's TRBD1 call cannot be checked. The CDR3 is made up of 11 amino acids. Germline CDR1 is ENHRY and CDR2 is SYGVKD.

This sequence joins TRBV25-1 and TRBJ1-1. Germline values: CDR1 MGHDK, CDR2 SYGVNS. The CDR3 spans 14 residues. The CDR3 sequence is CASSVKGTRTEAFF.

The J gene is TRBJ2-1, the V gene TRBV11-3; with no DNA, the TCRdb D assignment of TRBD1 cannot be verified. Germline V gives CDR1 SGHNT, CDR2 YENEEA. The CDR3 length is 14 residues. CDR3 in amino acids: CASSFRVSGNEQFF.

CDR3 loop: CASSLDPPRVRPQHF. V gene TRBV12-3 or TRBV12-4 combines with J gene TRBJ1-5. The CDR3 covers 15 residues.

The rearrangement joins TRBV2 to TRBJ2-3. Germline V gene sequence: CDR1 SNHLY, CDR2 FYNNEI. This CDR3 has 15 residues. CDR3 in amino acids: CASSEASMGQDTQYF.